Following are 2 T cell receptor beta chains from one sample sequenced in a study of blood T cell repertoires in COVID-19 (dated by TCRdb to 2020 to 2022). Preparation of the library involved the immunoSEQ multiplex PCR assay. TCRdb took this table from immuneACCESS and kept in-frame rearrangements with V and J called. Such tables lack part of the clones; where checked against another copy, unresolved V genes explain under half of the gap, and the rest is unexplained. The sample has about 85,000 clones on record, around 93% of them singletons. Together, the top ten hold approximately 2.2% of the sample. Material: peripheral blood. All receptors derive from a human donor with active COVID-19. The donor label of this sample is uncertain.

In its sample, this clone was seen once. V usage is TRBV2 and J usage is TRBJ2-3; weak D call: TRBD1 (5 bases). Germline values: CDR1 SNHLY, CDR2 FYNNEI. The ends were cut back, 4 bases at V and 0 bases at J, with 11 bases in the middle. CDR3 length: 15 amino acids. This chain's CDR3 is CASSGGRASTDTQYF. As DNA, the CDR3 is TGTGCCAGCAGTGGGGGCAGGGCTAGCACAGATACGCAGTATTTT.

J is TRBJ2-1 and V is TRBV11-2, with a tentative D call TRBD2 (6 bases). The CDR3 length is 16 residues. The V end was cut by 5 bases, the J end by 6 bases, with 20 bases between. Germline loops: CDR1 SGHAT, CDR2 FQNNGV. CDR3 sequence reads: CASSRTPGTYLNEQFF. The CDR3 bases are TGTGCCAGCAGCCGCACTCCCGGGACTTACCTCAATGAGCAGTTCTTC.